This entry features one TCR beta chain sequence. The data originate from a study of blood T cells in healthy people across ages. There are 12 residues in the CDR3. Germline V lookup: CDR1 KGHDR, CDR2 SFDVKD. V lost 10 bases and J lost 2, with 8 bases in between. Combining a sample-barcoded 5' primer with a J-beta primer mix, a second PCR ran for 7 to 11 cycles. A single record per CDR3 protein comes from TCRdb applying MiXCR to the 5' RACE reads. Seen here are under 1,000,000 distinct CDR3 sequences, roughly 34% observed once, and the top ten hold over 10%. Researchers report isolating at least 7 million PBMCs per sample.

The sample taken for sequencing was blood. The receptor's source is a man aged 18 to 30 in good health. The chain is built from TRBV24-1 and TRBJ1-5; no clear D gene. CDR3 nucleotides: TGTGCCACGGCTAGCGGCAATCAGCCCCAGCATTTT. It specifies CATASGNQPQHF.